The rows below give T cell receptor beta chains drawn from one sample of a study of T cells in Graves' hyperthyroidism and ophthalmopathy. TCRdb reprocessed the multiplex PCR reads with MiXCR, giving one entry per CDR3 protein. Of 650,000 to 750,000 distinct CDR3 sequences in the sample, approximately 14% were seen once. The material sequenced was blood. These receptors all come from a woman aged 18-29 years with Graves' hyperthyroidism. The CDR3 runs from the conserved cysteine through the conserved F or W. Fields, in order: D gene, J gene, clone size, V gene, CDR3 DNA, CDR3 protein. A D gene is named only where the DNA matches it firmly. Some rows mark clone size as missing; the rest say once, few, many or name a class of expanded clone.

NA	TRBJ2-5	many	TRBV7-9	TGTGCCAGCAGTAATACGGGACTGGAGGGAGAGACCCAGTACTTC	CASSNTGLEGETQYF
NA	TRBJ2-1	many	TRBV28	TGTGCCAGCAGTTTATCTGGAGGGTTGGTAGATGAGCAGTTCTTC	CASSLSGGLVDEQFF
TRBD2	TRBJ2-3	few	TRBV12-3/TRBV12-4	TGTGCCAGCAGCGGTCCCGGGACTAGCGGGAGGGGGCCAGATACGCAGTATTTT	CASSGPGTSGRGPDTQYF
NA	TRBJ2-5	few	TRBV24-1	TGTGCCACCAGTGATTCAGGGGGTAGCGGAGCGGGAATAAAGACCCAGTACTTC	CATSDSGGSGAGIKTQYF
TRBD1	TRBJ2-5	NA	TRBV5-1	TGCGCCAGCACCTTGTCCCCGGGACAGGGTCAAGAGACCCAGTACTTC	CASTLSPGQGQETQYF
NA	TRBJ2-7	many	TRBV5-4	TGTGCCAGCAGCTTACAGGGCGGCGAGCAGTACTTC	CASSLQGGEQYF
TRBD2	TRBJ2-1	many	TRBV12-3/TRBV12-4	TGTGCCAGCAGTTTCTACAAGACTAGCTCTAGGGACAATGAGCAGTTCTTC	CASSFYKTSSRDNEQFF
NA	TRBJ1-1	NA	TRBV20-1	TGCAGTGCTAGAGATTGGGGGGGCAACACTGAAGCTTTCTTT	CSARDWGGNTEAFF
NA	TRBJ1-5	many	TRBV18	TGTGCCAGCTCACCCCTGCTGGGGCCCCAGCATTTT	CASSPLLGPQHF
NA	TRBJ1-1	many	TRBV12-3/TRBV12-4	TGTGCCAGCAGGGTTAGCGGCAGCCTCATGAACACTGAAGCTTTCTTT	CASRVSGSLMNTEAFF
TRBD1	TRBJ1-1	many	TRBV6-1	TGTGCCAGCAGTGGGACAGGGTCTGCTTCTAAGACGGCTGAAGCTTTCTTT	CASSGTGSASKTAEAFF
NA	TRBJ2-2	NA	TRBV4-1	TGCGCCAGCAGCCTGGTATGGTTGAAGAACACCGGGGAGCTGTTTTTT	CASSLVWLKNTGELFF
NA	TRBJ2-7	NA	TRBV4-1	TGCGCCAGCAGCCAAGTAGGGCGATCCTACGAGCAGTACTTC	CASSQVGRSYEQYF
NA	TRBJ2-5	few	TRBV12-3/TRBV12-4	TGTGCCAGCAGTTTGGATAGGACAATGGTAGAGACCCAGTACTTC	CASSLDRTMVETQYF